This paragraph reports one TCR beta chain. No antigen is known for it. The data stem from a study of vaccination and CD4 T cells after COVID-19. Germline V gene data show CDR1 as SGHTA and CDR2 as FQGTGA. With 5 bases removed from V and 0 bases from J, the gap between germline ends came to 12 bases. The CDR3 sequence is 15 residues long. Sequencing of cultured CD4+ T cell DNA used the Oncomine TCR Beta short-read assay. In this case, cultured CD4+ T cells provided the extracted genomic DNA. From the PCR reads, TCRdb called clonotypes with MiXCR, one entry per CDR3 protein. The table lists some 16,000 distinct CDR3 sequences, approximately 77% of them singletons. As to treatment: approximately 11-day PBMC culture with coronavirus spike peptide pools or control peptides (ViraFEST assay). Cultures used some 2 million PBMCs per well, approximately 9.2 IU/ml IL-2 and about 10 ug/ml peptides. Upon completion of 10 days of culture, CD4+ T cells were isolated via negative selection.

Sequenced material: CD4+ T cells from blood, cultured in vitro, taken after SARS-CoV-2 vaccination. The chain links TRBV7-3 to TRBJ2-3; tentatively, D is TRBD1 or TRBD2 (5 bases each). The receptor's source is a human donor who received a COVID-19 vaccine. The CDR3 DNA reads as TGTGCCAGCAGCCGAGGGACCACAAGCACAGATACGCAGTATTTT. This gives the protein CASSRGTTSTDTQYF.